This T cell receptor beta chain is drawn from a study of PD-1 blockade in classical Hodgkin lymphoma. Study-wide results and caveats: Those achieving complete response showed baseline diversity like newly diagnosed patients. Repertoire difference causes, possibly disease activity or prior therapy, remain undefined. Exclusion was the outcome for patients who began nivolumab under 1 year after ASCT.

Libraries were prepared by immunoSEQ multiplex PCR; TCRdb keeps only in-frame clonotypes and omits some of them. This repertoire shows roughly 56,000 clones, approximately 90% found once; its top ten account for about 8.1%. The CDR3 runs 14 residues. V was shortened by 3 bases and J by 14 bases, with 17 bases between the two germline ends. The germline CDR1 and CDR2 sequences are MDHEN and SYDVKM. Indicated time point: cycle 4 day 1 (C4D1), after less than 7 weeks of nivolumab. Relapse was seen in all patients after autologous stem cell transplantation, and brentuximab vedotin exposure was variable. Each best response was a complete response, a partial response or progressive disease. A word on this clone: Its cognate antigen is unknown.

The receptor comes from a human donor with classical Hodgkin lymphoma. Sequences were derived from peripheral blood mononuclear cells (PBMCs), sampled before the fourth cycle of nivolumab. The rearrangement links TRBV28 to TRBJ1-6, with D tentatively TRBD1 (6 bases). The CDR3 spells CASSFTGTFRTLHF. CDR3 sequence (DNA): TGTGCCAGCAGTTTTACAGGGACCTTTAGGACCCTCCACTTT.